The clone carrying this T cell receptor (beta chain) was found a few times. These data are taken from a study of blood T cells in healthy people across ages. Primed by a sample-barcoded 5' primer and a J-beta primer mix, a second PCR proceeded for about 6 to 11 cycles. Every cDNA was tagged by a template-switch adaptor with 12 random nucleotides. TCRdb independently ran MiXCR on the 5' RACE reads; one entry per CDR3 protein. Of more than 450,000 distinct CDR3 sequences listed, about 26% are singletons. Staff drew around 10 milliliters of peripheral blood from each donor. This CDR3 region has 16 residues. J gave up 5 bases and V 7 bases, and 17 bases lay outside the gene matches. Germline V gene lookup returns CDR1 SQVTM and CDR2 ANQGSEA. These same records also appear under a second study, on T cells of mothers and their children. Turning to that study: Sequencing returned over 9 million TCR beta CDR3 reads per mother and roughly 3.1 million per child.

This TCR was sampled from a boy between 2 and 10 years old in good health. The sample consisted of blood. The chain combines TRBV29-1 with TRBJ2-1, with 7 bases aligning to TRBD2. Here the CDR3 DNA reads TGCAGCGCTCGTCTAGGCGGGAGTGGTGGCCACAATGAGCAGTTCTTC. Translation gives CSARLGGSGGHNEQFF.